The 28 T cell receptor beta chains below come from one sample, sequenced in a study of tissue T cells after allogeneic stem cell transplantation. Assay used: immunoSEQ multiplex PCR; TCRdb lists only in-frame clones, some missing. The sample contains approximately 8,500 clones, approximately 47% of which appear only once. Regarding time point: mouse harvest day 7 after allogeneic transplant. The graft held 10^6 splenic CD5+ T cells and 10^7 T-cell-depleted bone marrow cells. The sequencing input was skin. These receptors all stem from a female BALB/c mouse given C57BL/6 T cells with graft-versus-host disease after an allogeneic hematopoietic cell transplant.

For this clone: Genes and germline are mouse. The read gets to within 1 residue of the CDR3 end, and the germline J gene fills in the rest. The chain links TRBV23 to TRBJ2-5; TRBD1 was called by the table and not checked on the DNA. CDR3 length: 14 residues. Germline V lookup: CDR1 KGHTA, CDR2 FQNQQP. The covered CDR3 bases are TGCTCCAGCAGTCAATCCGGGACAGGGGACACCCAGTAC. This gives the protein CSSSQSGTGDTQY. The complete CDR3 reads CSSSQSGTGDTQYF.

In regard to this clone: The listed genes are named as in mouse. The observed sequence ends 1 residue before the CDR3 terminus, with the missing tail filled in from the germline J gene. The rearrangement joins TRBV16 to TRBJ1-1; 9 nucleotides line up with TRBD1. The CDR3 has 13 residues. Germline CDR1 SGHSA, CDR2 FRNQAP. Trimming removed 1 base from V and 7 bases from J; junction bases left unmatched: 1. The CDR3 bases that were read are TGTGCAAGCAGCTTAGGGACAGGGGTAGAAGTCTTC. It codes for CASSLGTGVEVF. The full CDR3 is CASSLGTGVEVFF.

For this clone: All gene names here are mouse names. The CDR3 end lies 1 residue beyond the end of the read and is filled in from the germline J gene. This chain uses TRBV26 with TRBJ1-1; D gene uncertain. The CDR3 length is 14 residues. CDR1 is KGHPV, CDR2 FQNQEV, per germline (reference sequence). The V end lost 2 bases, the J end lost 0 bases, and 7 bases lay between the germline ends. The part of the CDR3 DNA that was read is TGTGCCAGCAGTCTGACACTTGCAAACACAGAAGTCTTC. Protein product: CASSLTLANTEVF. The complete CDR3 protein is CASSLTLANTEVFF.

Comments on this clone: Mouse gene names and germline throughout. The read ends 1 residue before the CDR3 terminus; that terminus is restored from the germline J gene. The chain joins TRBV31 to TRBJ2-5, with TRBD2 matching over 10 bases. With V trimmed by 2 bases and J by 8 bases, 4 bases remained unmatched. The CDR3 spans 13 residues. In germline, CDR1 is GKSSPN, CDR2 SITVG. This CDR3 reads CAWSSGGAGTQYF. Incomplete CDR3 DNA: TGTGCCTGGAGTTCTGGGGGGGCGGGCACCCAGTAC.

Remarks on this clone: The genes and germline here are from mouse. The read ends 1 residue before the CDR3 terminus; that terminus is restored from the germline J gene. The chain uses TRBV15 and TRBJ1-1, with D possibly being TRBD1 (5 bases). Trimming took off 1 base at V and 6 bases at J, with 6 bases between the two ends. The CDR3 length is 12 residues. Germline CDR1 reads SGHND; CDR2 reads FRSKSL. CDR3 region: CASSLGTSEVFF. Partial CDR3 DNA: TGTGCCAGCAGTTTAGGGACATCAGAAGTCTTC.

Regarding this clone: Mouse gene names and germline throughout. Sequencing ends 1 residue short of the CDR3 end; the germline J gene provides the rest. This chain joins TRBV26 and TRBJ1-6; the match to TRBD1 covers 7 bases. Being an ORF, TRBJ1-6 has a function that is uncertain. This CDR3 is 13 amino acids long. CDR1 is KGHPV, CDR2 FQNQEV, per germline (reference sequence). V lost 4 bases to trimming and J lost 10 bases; unmatched junction nucleotides: 4. CDR3 DNA (partial): TGTGCCAGCAGTCAGGGGGCGAGATCGCCCCTCTAC. It translates to CASSQGARSPLY. The entire CDR3 sequence reads CASSQGARSPLYF.

On this clone: Mouse names are used for the genes. The read falls 1 residue short of the CDR3 end, and the missing part is taken from the germline J gene. The J gene is TRBJ1-2, the V gene TRBV5; 10 bases are shared with TRBD1. The V segment lost 1 base and the J segment 5 bases; nucleotides outside the gene matches: 7. The CDR3 contains 16 residues. The germline V gene encodes CDR1 LGHNA and CDR2 YNLKQL (reference sequence). The CDR3 bases that were read are TGTGCCAGCAGCCAAGCCGGGACAGGGGAACGGTCCGACTACACC. It translates to CASSQAGTGERSDYT. The whole CDR3 protein reads CASSQAGTGERSDYTF.

For this clone: The gene names given are mouse names. The CDR3 extends 1 residue past the end of the read, so its final part is completed from the germline J gene. V is TRBV15 and J is TRBJ2-1; 7 nucleotides align to TRBD1. CDR3 length equals 14 residues. The V segment lost 2 bases and the J segment 6 bases; nucleotides outside the gene matches: 4. Germline V lookup: CDR1 SGHND, CDR2 FRSKSL. The covered CDR3 bases are TGTGCCAGCAGTTTACAACAGGGGAGTGCTGAGCAGTTC. It translates to CASSLQQGSAEQF. The whole CDR3 region reads CASSLQQGSAEQFF.

A note on this clone: The gene symbols are mouse symbols. The read falls 1 residue short of the CDR3 end, and the missing part is taken from the germline J gene. The gene calls are TRBV31 and TRBJ2-5, with D perhaps matching TRBD1 or TRBD2 (5 bases each). The germline CDR1 and CDR2 sequences are GKSSPN and SITVG. V was trimmed by 0 bases and J by 6 bases, leaving 13 bases between them. The CDR3 runs to 14 residues. The CDR3 bases that were read are TGTGCCTGGAGTCTAGAGGGGCAGAGTGACACCCAGTAC. Translating it yields CAWSLEGQSDTQY. The entire CDR3 protein is CAWSLEGQSDTQYF.

A word on this clone: Genes and germline are mouse. Coverage ceases 1 residue before the CDR3 finishes, and the germline J gene fills in the end. The chain joins TRBV26 to TRBJ1-1; D uncertain. Germline V lookup: CDR1 KGHPV, CDR2 FQNQEV (reference sequence). The CDR3 has 13 residues. The V end was cut by 2 bases, the J end by 1 base, with 5 bases between. The CDR3 DNA, read in part, is TGTGCCAGCAGTCTGGTCAGAAACACAGAAGTCTTC. Amino acid sequence: CASSLVRNTEVF. The CDR3 in full is CASSLVRNTEVFF.

In the case of this clone: Gene names and germline match the mouse. Read sequence stops 1 residue before the CDR3 end, and the germline J gene provides the missing end. The V and J genes are TRBV3 and TRBJ2-2, with TRBD2 matching over 11 bases. The CDR3 has 17 residues. V shed 1 base, J shed 5 bases, and the junction held 6 bases outside the gene matches. CDR1 SNHLY and CDR2 FYNGKV come from the germline V gene (reference sequence). This chain's CDR3 is CASSLVLGGRGTGQLYF. CDR3 DNA, as far as it was read: TGTGCCAGCAGCTTAGTACTGGGGGGGCGCGGAACCGGGCAGCTCTAC.

On this clone: Gene names follow the mouse nomenclature. The part of the CDR3 DNA that was read is TGTGCCAGCAGCTTAAGGGGGGGGCGTGCTGAGCAGTTC. Protein product: CASSLRGGRAEQF. The CDR3 as a whole reads CASSLRGGRAEQFF. The V and J genes are TRBV3 and TRBJ2-1, with TRBD2 identical over 8 bases. The read terminates 1 residue ahead of where the CDR3 ends, so the germline J gene completes it. J was trimmed by 6 bases and V by 2 bases; bases with no gene match: 3. The CDR3 runs to 14 residues. Germline V CDR1 and CDR2: SNHLY, FYNGKV (reference sequence).

This clone was detected once. Any gene name here is a mouse gene name. Read data end 1 residue before the CDR3 end; the end is taken from the germline J gene. V gene TRBV16 combines with J gene TRBJ2-2; maybe TRBD1 (7 bases). Trimming shortened V by 5 bases and J by 3 bases, and 10 bases separated the two germline ends. CDR3 length: 14 residues. Germline CDR1 is SGHSA and CDR2 is FRNQAP. The CDR3 DNA, read in part, is TGTGCAAGCAGCAGGGGGCGCGACACCGGGCAGCTCTAC. Translating it yields CASSRGRDTGQLY. In full, the CDR3 is CASSRGRDTGQLYF.

Comment on this clone: Gene names are the mouse ones. The read terminates 1 residue before the CDR3 end, so the remaining end is supplied by the germline J gene. The rearrangement uses TRBV3 and TRBJ1-1; 10 bases are shared with TRBD1. Looked up from germline, CDR1 is SNHLY and CDR2 is FYNGKV (reference sequence). The CDR3 length is 15 residues. Trimming cost V 4 bases and J 3 bases; bases outside gene matches: 5. Here the CDR3 reads CASSSPGTGDTEVFF. CDR3 DNA, as far as it was read: TGTGCCAGCAGCTCCCCCGGGACAGGGGACACAGAAGTCTTC. Based on the CDR3 plus reference TRBV3 and TRBJ1-1, the full variable domain is GPKVLQIPSHQIIDMGQMVTLNCDPVSNHLYFYWYKQILGQQMEFLVNFYNGKVMEKSKLFKDQFSVERPDGSYFTLKIQPTALEDSAVYFCASSSPGTGDTEVFFGKGTRLTVV.

As concerns this clone: Here the gene names and germline are mouse. The CDR3 is cut off 1 residue early in the read; its end comes from the germline J gene. This rearrangement joins TRBV16 to TRBJ1-1; D gene uncertain. Germline CDR1 and CDR2: SGHSA and FRNQAP. Trimming stripped 0 bases from V and 2 bases from J, with 7 bases between. The CDR3 extends over 14 amino acids. The sequenced part of the CDR3 DNA is TGTGCAAGCAGCTTAGAGGGAGCCAACACAGAAGTCTTC. Encoded protein: CASSLEGANTEVF. The entire CDR3 sequence reads CASSLEGANTEVFF. The full variable domain, with the rest looked up from reference TRBV16 and TRBJ1-1, is NAGVIQTPRHKVTGKGQEATLWCEPISGHSAVFWYRQTIVQGLEFLTYFRNQAPIDDSGMPKERFSAQMPNQSHSTLKIQSTQPQDSAVYLCASSLEGANTEVFFGKGTRLTVV.

This clone has a handful of counts. The genes and germline here are from mouse. The read stops 1 residue short of the end of the CDR3; the missing end is completed from the germline J gene. The J gene is TRBJ1-1, the V gene TRBV26; TRBD1 is a possible D gene (5 bases). CDR1 KGHPV and CDR2 FQNQEV come from the germline V gene (reference sequence). V lost 6 bases and J 0 bases, leaving 8 bases between the germline ends. The CDR3 has 13 amino acids. The CDR3 bases that were read are TGTGCCAGCAGCGCAGGGTCAAACACAGAAGTCTTC. This encodes CASSAGSNTEVF. The full CDR3 sequence reads CASSAGSNTEVFF. The complete variable domain, with remaining parts taken from reference TRBV26 and TRBJ1-1, reads NSKVIQTPRYLVKGQGQKAKMRCIPEKGHPVVFWYQQNKNNEFKFLINFQNQEVLQQIDMTEKRFSAECPSNSPCSLEIQSSEAGDSALYLCASSAGSNTEVFFGKGTRLTVV.

This clone was counted once. All gene names here are mouse names. The observed sequence ends 1 residue before the CDR3 terminus, with the missing tail filled in from the germline J gene. The rearrangement links TRBV19 to TRBJ1-1; D is perhaps TRBD1 (5 bases). Trimming took 4 bases from V and 0 from J, leaving 7 bases between them. This CDR3 region has 13 residues. Looked up from germline, CDR1 is FNHDT and CDR2 is SITEND (reference sequence). The covered CDR3 bases are TGTGCCAGCAGTGGACAAGCAAACACAGAAGTCTTC. Its protein is CASSGQANTEVF. In full, the CDR3 is CASSGQANTEVFF.

To note about this clone: Genes here carry mouse names. The read comes to an end 1 residue before the CDR3 does, leaving the germline J gene to fill in the end. V and J are TRBV26 and TRBJ2-5; 7 nucleotides line up with TRBD2. The germline CDR1 and CDR2 sequences are KGHPV and FQNQEV (reference sequence). This CDR3 spans 12 amino acids. Unmatched junction bases numbered 0, after V lost 1 base and J lost 8 bases. Incomplete CDR3 DNA: TGTGCCAGCAGTCTGTTGGGGGGCACCCAGTAC. Protein sequence: CASSLLGGTQY. The entire CDR3 is CASSLLGGTQYF.

This clone turned up a few times. Gene names and germline refer to mouse. The CDR3 end lies 1 residue beyond the end of the read and is filled in from the germline J gene. This chain joins TRBV23 and TRBJ2-3; TRBD2, the table's D call, lacks a check against the DNA. CDR1 KGHTA and CDR2 FQNQQP come from the germline V gene. CDR3 length: 16 residues. The DNA read from the CDR3 is TGCTCCAGCAGTCAAGGGACTGGGGGGAATGCAGAAACGCTGTAT. Encoded protein: CSSSQGTGGNAETLY. The entire CDR3 protein reads CSSSQGTGGNAETLYF.

By share, this clone ranks as medium-sized. Genes and germline are mouse. The missing CDR3 end, 1 residue past where the read stops, is filled in from the germline J gene. The chain links TRBV26 to TRBJ1-5; 7 bases fit TRBD1. The CDR3 has 13 residues. The germline V gene encodes CDR1 KGHPV and CDR2 FQNQEV (reference sequence). Unmatched junction bases numbered 2, after V lost 4 bases and J lost 5 bases. The sequenced CDR3 bases are TGTGCCAGCAGTCCTGGGACAGACCAGGCTCCGCTT. This codes for CASSPGTDQAPL. The whole CDR3 protein reads CASSPGTDQAPLF.

As to this clone: Gene labels here are mouse ones. The CDR3 goes on 1 residue after the read ends, and that part is filled in from the germline J gene. The V and J genes are TRBV3 and TRBJ1-2; no clear D. The germline V gene encodes CDR1 SNHLY and CDR2 FYNGKV (reference sequence). This CDR3 is built from 14 residues. V lost 4 bases to trimming and J lost 0 bases, with 9 bases between them. Partial CDR3 DNA: TGTGCCAGCAGCTCGCGCAGTGCAAACTCCGACTACACC. Amino acids: CASSSRSANSDYT. The complete CDR3 sequence is CASSSRSANSDYTF.

This clone came up a few times. Gene names refer to mouse genes. The read terminates 1 residue ahead of where the CDR3 ends, so the germline J gene completes it. The chain couples TRBV4 to TRBJ2-1; 7 bases line up with TRBD2. The germline V gene encodes CDR1 LGHDT and CDR2 YNNKQL (reference sequence). The trim removed 3 bases at V and 0 bases at J, leaving 2 bases unmatched. This CDR3 spans 15 amino acids. CDR3 bases read: TGTGCCAGCAGCTATCTGGGGGATAACTATGCTGAGCAGTTC. It encodes CASSYLGDNYAEQF. The whole CDR3 sequence is CASSYLGDNYAEQFF.

About this clone: Genes here carry mouse names. Read data end 1 residue before the CDR3 end; the end is taken from the germline J gene. The chain combines TRBV26 with TRBJ2-5; D remains unclear. Trimming shortened V by 2 bases and J by 0 bases, and 6 bases separated the two germline ends. Germline values: CDR1 KGHPV, CDR2 FQNQEV (reference sequence). The CDR3 extends over 14 amino acids. CDR3 sequence reads: CASSLTINQDTQYF. The part of the CDR3 DNA that was read is TGTGCCAGCAGTCTGACAATTAACCAAGACACCCAGTAC.

For this clone: Genes and germline come from the mouse. The read finishes 1 residue shy of the CDR3 end, and the germline J gene is used to complete it. V and J are TRBV13-1 and TRBJ1-6, with TRBD1 matching over 7 bases. TRBJ1-6 is an ORF, with its function uncertain. With 2 bases clipped from V and 3 bases from J, the junction kept 2 bases outside the gene matches. The germline CDR1 and CDR2 sequences are NSHNY and SYGAGN. The CDR3 is made up of 15 amino acids. This chain's CDR3 is CASSERQGYNSPLYF. The part of the CDR3 DNA that was read is TGTGCCAGCAGTGAGAGACAGGGCTATAATTCGCCCCTCTAC.

To note about this clone: Germline and genes: mouse. The missing CDR3 end, 1 residue past where the read stops, is filled in from the germline J gene. This chain uses TRBV26 with TRBJ2-5; no definite D call. Looked up from germline, CDR1 is KGHPV and CDR2 is FQNQEV (reference sequence). The CDR3 totals 11 residues. V was clipped by 6 bases and J by 6 bases, with 7 bases between them. The CDR3 spells CASSGRDTQYF. The CDR3 DNA, read in part, is TGTGCCAGCAGCGGCCGGGACACCCAGTAC.

Concerning this clone itself: Gene names and germline match the mouse. The read ends 1 residue before the CDR3 terminus; that terminus is restored from the germline J gene. The rearrangement joins TRBV16 to TRBJ2-7, with TRBD2 identical over 7 bases. V gave up 1 base and J gave up 4 bases; unmatched junction bases: 4. The CDR3 has 14 residues. Germline V gives CDR1 SGHSA, CDR2 FRNQAP. The CDR3: CASSLAGGVYEQYF. The covered CDR3 bases are TGTGCAAGCAGCTTAGCGGGGGGGGTATATGAACAGTAC.

With respect to this clone: Gene names are the mouse ones. The observed sequence ends 1 residue before the CDR3 terminus, with the missing tail filled in from the germline J gene. This chain connects TRBV12-1 to TRBJ2-3; D gene uncertain. CDR1 and CDR2 (germline): SGHSN, HYEKVE. The CDR3 length is 13 residues. The V and J ends lost 0 bases and 0 bases respectively, with 3 bases between them. The CDR3: CASSLASAETLYF. The CDR3 bases that were read are TGTGCCAGCTCTCTCGCCAGTGCAGAAACGCTGTAT.

This clone was found a few times. Mouse gene names apply. The read is 1 residue too short to cover the CDR3 end, so that end is filled in from the germline J gene. The chain combines TRBV13-2 with TRBJ1-4; no clear D gene. V dropped 0 bases and J dropped 2 bases, with 5 bases sitting between them. CDR1 and CDR2 (germline): NNHNN, SYGAGS (reference sequence). This CDR3 has 14 amino acids. The CDR3 spells CASGDVSSNERLFF. The sequenced part of the CDR3 DNA is TGTGCCAGCGGTGATGTTTCATCCAACGAAAGATTATTT.